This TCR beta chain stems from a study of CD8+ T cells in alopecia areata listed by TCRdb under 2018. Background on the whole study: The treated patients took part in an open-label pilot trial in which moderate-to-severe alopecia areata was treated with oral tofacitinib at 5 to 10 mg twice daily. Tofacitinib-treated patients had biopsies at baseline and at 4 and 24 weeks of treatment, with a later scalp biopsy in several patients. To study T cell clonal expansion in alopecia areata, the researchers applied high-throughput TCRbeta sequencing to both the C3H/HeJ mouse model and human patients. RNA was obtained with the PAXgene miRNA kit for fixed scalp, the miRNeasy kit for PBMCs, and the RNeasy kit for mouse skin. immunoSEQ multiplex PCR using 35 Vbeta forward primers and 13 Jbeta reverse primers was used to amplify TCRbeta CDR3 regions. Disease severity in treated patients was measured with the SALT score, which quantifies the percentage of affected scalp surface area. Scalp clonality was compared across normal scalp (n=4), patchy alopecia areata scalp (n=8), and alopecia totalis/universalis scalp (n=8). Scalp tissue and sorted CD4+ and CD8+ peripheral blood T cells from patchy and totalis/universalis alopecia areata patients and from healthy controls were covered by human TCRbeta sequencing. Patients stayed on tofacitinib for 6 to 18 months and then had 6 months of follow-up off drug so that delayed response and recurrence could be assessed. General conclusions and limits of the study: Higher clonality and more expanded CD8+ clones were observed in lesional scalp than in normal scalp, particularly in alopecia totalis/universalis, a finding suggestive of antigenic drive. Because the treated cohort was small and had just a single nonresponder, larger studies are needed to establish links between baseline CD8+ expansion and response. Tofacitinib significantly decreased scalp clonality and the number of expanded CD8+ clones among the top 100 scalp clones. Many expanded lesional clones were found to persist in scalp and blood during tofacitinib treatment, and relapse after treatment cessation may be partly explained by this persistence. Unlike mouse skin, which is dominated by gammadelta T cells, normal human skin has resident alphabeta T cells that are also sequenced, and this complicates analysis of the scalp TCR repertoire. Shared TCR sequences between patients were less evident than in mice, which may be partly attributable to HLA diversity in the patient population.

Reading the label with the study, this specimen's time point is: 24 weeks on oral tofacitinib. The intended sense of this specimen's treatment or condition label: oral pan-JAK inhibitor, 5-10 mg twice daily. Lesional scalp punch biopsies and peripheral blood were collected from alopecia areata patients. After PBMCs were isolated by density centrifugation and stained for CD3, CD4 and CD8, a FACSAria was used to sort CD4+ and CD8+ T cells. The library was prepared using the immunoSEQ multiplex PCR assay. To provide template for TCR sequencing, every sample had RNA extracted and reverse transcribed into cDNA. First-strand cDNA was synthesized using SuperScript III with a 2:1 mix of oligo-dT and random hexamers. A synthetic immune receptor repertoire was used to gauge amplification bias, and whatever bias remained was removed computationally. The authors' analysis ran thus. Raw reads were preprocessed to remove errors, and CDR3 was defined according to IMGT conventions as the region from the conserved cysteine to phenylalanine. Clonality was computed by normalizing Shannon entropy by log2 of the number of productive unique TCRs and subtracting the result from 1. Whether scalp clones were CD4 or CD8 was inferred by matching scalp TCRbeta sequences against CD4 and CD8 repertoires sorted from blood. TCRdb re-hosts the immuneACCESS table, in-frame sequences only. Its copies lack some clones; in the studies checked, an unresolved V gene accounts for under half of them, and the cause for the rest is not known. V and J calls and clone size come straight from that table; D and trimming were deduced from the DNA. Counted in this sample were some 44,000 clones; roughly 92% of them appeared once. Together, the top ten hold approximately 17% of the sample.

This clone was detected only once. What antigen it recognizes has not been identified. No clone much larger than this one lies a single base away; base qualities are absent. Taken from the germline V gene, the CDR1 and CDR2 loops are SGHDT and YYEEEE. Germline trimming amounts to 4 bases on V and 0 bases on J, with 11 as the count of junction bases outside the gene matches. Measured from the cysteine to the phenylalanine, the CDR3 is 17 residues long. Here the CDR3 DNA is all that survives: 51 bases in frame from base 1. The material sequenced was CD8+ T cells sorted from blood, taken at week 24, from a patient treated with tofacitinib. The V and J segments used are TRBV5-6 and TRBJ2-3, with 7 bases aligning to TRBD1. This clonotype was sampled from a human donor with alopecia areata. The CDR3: CASSPGQYETSTDTQYF. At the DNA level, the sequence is TGTGCCAGCAGCCCGGGACAGTACGAGACTAGCACAGATACGCAGTATTTT.